This T cell receptor (beta chain) was recovered during a study of T cell changes during pregnancy in multiple sclerosis. Sequencing was performed with immunoSEQ multiplex PCR; in TCRdb, only in-frame clones are kept and a portion is missing. The sample lists under 85,000 clones; approximately 94% were seen once. The sequenced sample was peripheral blood, obtained in the third trimester of pregnancy. This TCR came from a female donor with multiple sclerosis, enrolled in a pregnancy study.

The CDR3 sequence: CASSRQGNNSPLHF. The CDR3, as DNA: TGTGCCAGCAGCCGACAGGGCAACAATTCACCCCTCCACTTT. The gene calls are TRBV6-5 and TRBJ1-6, with 7 bases aligning to TRBD1. J gave up 7 bases and V 6 bases, and 6 bases lay outside the gene matches. The CDR3 has 14 amino acids. Per germline, CDR1 MNHEY and CDR2 SVGAGI.